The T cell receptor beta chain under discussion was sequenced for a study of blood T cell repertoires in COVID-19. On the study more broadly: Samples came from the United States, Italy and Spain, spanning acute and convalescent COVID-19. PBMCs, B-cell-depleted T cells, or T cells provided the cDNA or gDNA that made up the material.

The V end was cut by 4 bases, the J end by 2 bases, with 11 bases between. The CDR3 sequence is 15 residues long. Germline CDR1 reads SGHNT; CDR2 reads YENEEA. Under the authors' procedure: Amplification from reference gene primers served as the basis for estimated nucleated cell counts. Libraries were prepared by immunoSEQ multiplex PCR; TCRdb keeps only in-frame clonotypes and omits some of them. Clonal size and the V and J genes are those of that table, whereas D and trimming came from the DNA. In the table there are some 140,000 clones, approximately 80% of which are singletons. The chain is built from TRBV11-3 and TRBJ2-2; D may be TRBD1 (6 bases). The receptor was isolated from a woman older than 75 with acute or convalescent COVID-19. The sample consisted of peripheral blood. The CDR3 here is CASSSGQTNTGELFF. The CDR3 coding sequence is TGTGCCAGCAGCTCGGGACAAACCAACACCGGGGAGCTGTTTTTT.